What follows are 4 T cell receptor beta chains derived from one specimen sequenced in a study of cytomegalovirus exposure and HLA in healthy donors. Primers: 60 Vbeta forward and 13 Jbeta reverse. TCRdb's table, derived via immunoSEQ multiplex PCR, lists solely in-frame clones and lacks some. Of roughly 61,000 clones in the sample, roughly nine tenths were seen once. The sample consisted of PBMCs. The receptors stem from a man under 40 in good health and CMV-seropositive.

The V gene is TRBV28, the J gene TRBJ2-7, with 7 nucleotides matching TRBD1. Germline assignment: CDR1 MDHEN and CDR2 SYDVKM. The CDR3 loop spans 17 amino acids. Trimming at V came to 4 bases and at J to 3 bases, leaving 15 bases not matched to a gene. For the CDR3, the DNA is TGTGCCAGCAGTTCTACCCCTGGGACAGTAGAACACTACGAGCAGTACTTC. The encoded protein is CASSSTPGTVEHYEQYF.

This clone has just one count. The CDR3 DNA sequence: TGTGCCAGCTCCCCCCTGTCAGGGCCCTATGGCTACACCTTC. Residues: CASSPLSGPYGYTF. The chain employs TRBV2 and TRBJ1-2; TRBD1 might be the D (5 bases). CDR3 length: 14 amino acids. Germline V gene data show CDR1 as SNHLY and CDR2 as FYNNEI. The V end was cut by 8 bases, the J end by 4 bases, with 17 bases between.

The chain couples TRBV5-1 to TRBJ1-2; a weak D match, TRBD1 (5 bases). This CDR3 is built from 16 residues. Trimming took 0 bases from V and 5 from J, leaving 17 bases between them. Germline CDR1 SGHRS, CDR2 YFSETQ. The CDR3 DNA is TGCGCCAGCAGCTTGGGGGCAGGGCCCTCTTCTTATGGCTACACCTTC. This encodes CASSLGAGPSSYGYTF.

The CDR3 region is CSVGLAGGTTYNEQFF. CDR3 bases: TGCAGCGTTGGACTAGCGGGAGGTACCACCTACAATGAGCAGTTCTTC. The chain uses TRBV29-1 and TRBJ2-1, with 13 bases identical to TRBD2. Per the germline V gene, CDR1 is SQVTM and CDR2 is ANQGSEA. This CDR3 has 16 amino acids. Germline trimming cut 4 bases from V and 2 bases from J; bases unmatched to any gene: 5.